A selection of T cell receptor beta chains follows, all from one sample in a study of T-cell reconstitution after alpha-beta-depleted transplantation in children. TCRdb processed the PCR reads anew with MiXCR; each CDR3 protein has one entry. The top ten hold 25% to 35% of the sample, which has about 420,000 distinct CDR3 sequences, 15% to 20% seen once. This sample comprised PBMCs, mostly from graft donor cells, obtained 360 days after TCRalphabeta/CD19-depleted stem cell transplant. Receptors were obtained from a boy less than two years old who had a stem cell transplant for Wiskott-Aldrich syndrome, so the T cells may come from the graft donor. Both conserved end residues are part of each CDR3. Each record gives: D gene, J gene, clone size, V gene, CDR3 DNA, CDR3 protein. A D gene is named only where the DNA matches it firmly. For some rows the clone size is stated as once, few or many, or as a class when expanded; others skip it.

>.|TRBJ2-1|.|TRBV15
TGTGCCACCCATCCAACCGGGGTTCACAATGAGCAGTTCTTC
CATHPTGVHNEQFF
>TRBD2|TRBJ2-1|.|TRBV20-1
TGCAGTGCTAACGCGGGGGGGTACAATGAGCAGTTCTTC
CSANAGGYNEQFF
>TRBD1|TRBJ2-3|.|TRBV11-1
TGTGCCAGCACCGCTCGTCCACTTCGGGACAGTAACACAGATACGCAGTATTTT
CASTARPLRDSNTDTQYF
>TRBD1|TRBJ2-1|.|TRBV11-2
TGTGCCAGCAGCTCAAGGCGACAGGGCTTGAAGGATGAGCGGTTCTTC
CASSSRRQGLKDERFF
>TRBD2|TRBJ2-3|.|TRBV20-1
TGCAGTGCTAGAGATTGGACTAGTTTCAGCACAGATACGCAGTATTTT
CSARDWTSFSTDTQYF
>.|TRBJ1-2|.|TRBV15
TGTGCCACCAGCAGAGACTTTGGGGGCTACACCTTC
CATSRDFGGYTF
>TRBD2|TRBJ2-1|.|TRBV7-2
TGTGCCAGCAGCTTAGGATTGGGACTAACCTACAATGAGCAGTTCTTC
CASSLGLGLTYNEQFF
>.|TRBJ2-2|few|TRBV24-1
TGTGCCACCAGTGATGCGGGAAGGGTCACCGGGGAGCTGTTTTTT
CATSDAGRVTGELFF
>.|TRBJ1-3|many|TRBV2
TGTGCCAGCAGCGCGACAGGAGTTGGAAACACCATATATTTT
CASSATGVGNTIYF
>.|TRBJ1-1|.|TRBV20-1
TGCAGTGCTAGAGATGGGTGGGCAGGGACTGAAGCTTTCTTT
CSARDGWAGTEAFF
>TRBD2|TRBJ2-3|.|TRBV12-3/TRBV12-4
TGTGCCAGCAGTTTACCCGGGGGGGCCAGAGATACGCAGTATTTT
CASSLPGGARDTQYF
>.|TRBJ2-5|.|TRBV12-3/TRBV12-4
TGTGCCAGCAGTTTAAAAGGCAGGGGTTACCAGTACTTC
CASSLKGRGYQYF
>.|TRBJ2-5|many|TRBV24-1
TGTGCCACCAGTGAACCTGCCGGGACCACGTTGGGGGAGACCCAGTACTTC
CATSEPAGTTLGETQYF
>TRBD2|TRBJ2-5|many|TRBV5-1
TGCGCCAGCAGCTTCGGGGGGGAAGAGACCCAGTACTTC
CASSFGGEETQYF
>.|TRBJ2-5|.|TRBV7-2
TGTGCCAGCAACCTAGGCGGAGAGACCCAGTACTTC
CASNLGGETQYF
>.|TRBJ2-2|few|TRBV29-1
TGCAGCGTAACGGGAGCCACCGGGGAGCTGTTTTTT
CSVTGATGELFF
>.|TRBJ2-7|few|TRBV29-1
TGCAGCGTAGACTCTCACGGCTCCTACGAGCAGTACTTC
CSVDSHGSYEQYF
>.|TRBJ2-5|few|TRBV7-6
TGTGCCAGCAGCTTAGCTTCTTTGTACCAAGAGACCCAGTACTTC
CASSLASLYQETQYF
>.|TRBJ2-7|.|TRBV6-2/TRBV6-3
TGTGCCAGCAGCAAGGGGACGCCAAAGACCGAGCAGTACTTC
CASSKGTPKTEQYF
>.|TRBJ2-2|many|TRBV12-3/TRBV12-4
TGTGCCAGCAGAGGAGGGAACACCGGGGAGCTGTTTTTT
CASRGGNTGELFF
>.|TRBJ2-3|few|TRBV18
TGTGCCAGCTCACTGTGGCAGGAGCCCACAGATACGCAGTATTTT
CASSLWQEPTDTQYF
>.|TRBJ1-1|.|TRBV12-3/TRBV12-4
TGTGCCAGCAGCCTATCCCCGGCTGTCCCGATGAACACTGAAGCTTTCTTT
CASSLSPAVPMNTEAFF
>.|TRBJ2-6|few|TRBV5-1
TGCGCCAGCAGCTTAAGGGCTCACCCCCTCTCTGGGGCCAACGTCCTGACTTTC
CASSLRAHPLSGANVLTF
>TRBD2|TRBJ2-1|.|TRBV24-1
TGTGCCACCAGTGACCCCGGACTAGCGATCAATGAGCAGTTCTTC
CATSDPGLAINEQFF
>.|TRBJ2-4|.|TRBV4-3
TGCGCCAGCAGCCAAGAGTGGCGAGTTAACATTCAGTACTTC
CASSQEWRVNIQYF
>TRBD2|TRBJ2-3|.|TRBV29-1
TGCAGCGTTGGAGGATCTACCGGGGGGAGAACAGATACGCAGTATTTT
CSVGGSTGGRTDTQYF
>.|TRBJ2-7|few|TRBV6-2/TRBV6-3
TGTGCCAGCAGTTACTCGAAGTACGGCGAGCAGTACTTC
CASSYSKYGEQYF
>TRBD2|TRBJ2-6|.|TRBV7-9
TGTGCCAGCGGGAGACTAGCGGGGAAAGGTGGGGCCAACGTCCTGACTTTC
CASGRLAGKGGANVLTF
>TRBD1|TRBJ2-7|few|TRBV5-1
TGCGCCAGCAGCCTCCCGACAGGGCCCACTTCCTACGAGCAGTACTTC
CASSLPTGPTSYEQYF